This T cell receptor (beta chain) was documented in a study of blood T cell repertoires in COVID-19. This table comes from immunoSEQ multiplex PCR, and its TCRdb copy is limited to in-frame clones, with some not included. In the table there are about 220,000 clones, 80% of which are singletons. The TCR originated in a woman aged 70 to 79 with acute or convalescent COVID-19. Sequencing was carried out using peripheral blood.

CDR3 protein: CSVVKGGTGTIYEQYF. CDR3 coding DNA: TGCAGCGTTGTGAAAGGGGGAACCGGGACGATTTACGAGCAGTACTTC. The rearrangement joins TRBV29-1 to TRBJ2-7; a possible D gene is TRBD1 (6 bases). From germline, CDR1 is SQVTM and CDR2 ANQGSEA. Trimming removed 4 bases from V and 4 bases from J, with 23 bases in between. This CDR3 comprises 16 residues.